A single sample gave rise to the 5 T cell receptor beta chains below, sequenced in a study of blood T cells in healthy people across ages. Then a second PCR, running roughly 7 to 12 cycles, was carried out with a sample-barcoded 5' primer and a J-beta primer mix. MiXCR was run by TCRdb on the 5' RACE reads, yielding one entry per CDR3 protein. The table lists 1.5 million to 1.8 million distinct CDR3 sequences, 35% to 45% of them singletons. Sequences were obtained from blood. The receptors here all came from a woman aged 18-30 years in good health.

As for this clonotype: A much larger clone lies a single base off, so this may be a read error. The rearrangement uses TRBV12-3 or TRBV12-4 and TRBJ2-7, with a weak D call TRBD1 (6 bases). The V gene lost 5 bases and the J gene lost 7 bases, with 15 bases spanning the gap. The CDR3 consists of 13 residues. The CDR3 loop is CASSESGVGEQYF. In DNA, the CDR3 is TGTGCCAGCAGTGAATCAGGGGTTGGTGAGCAGTACTTC.

This sequence joins TRBV24-1 and TRBJ2-3; tentative D call: TRBD2 (6 bases). CDR3 length equals 15 residues. Germline V gene sequence: CDR1 KGHDR, CDR2 SFDVKD. The V end lost 1 base, the J end lost 6 bases, and 13 bases lay between the germline ends. Written as DNA, the CDR3 is TGTGCCACCAGTGATTTCCGGCGGGACCTGGATACGCAGTATTTT. Translated, it gives CATSDFRRDLDTQYF.

J is TRBJ1-2 and V is TRBV20-1, with unresolved D. Germline V lookup: CDR1 DFQATT, CDR2 SNEGSKA (reference sequence). This CDR3 has 13 amino acids. V was clipped by 2 bases and J by 0 bases, with 7 bases between them. The CDR3 reads CSARTRANYGYTF. In DNA form, the CDR3 reads TGCAGTGCTAGAACCAGAGCTAACTATGGCTACACCTTC.

The gene calls are TRBV5-1 and TRBJ2-3; D unclear. Trimming removed 2 bases from V and 0 bases from J, with 7 bases in between. The CDR3 contains 14 residues. Germline CDR1 and CDR2: SGHRS and YFSETQ. CDR3 sequence: CASSFELSTDTQYF. Written as DNA, the CDR3 is TGCGCCAGCAGCTTTGAACTCAGCACAGATACGCAGTATTTT.

The V call is TRBV6-5, the J call TRBJ2-7; no clear D. This CDR3 region has 20 residues. Germline assignment: CDR1 MNHEY and CDR2 SVGAGI. V was shortened by 1 base and J by 2 bases, with 27 bases between the two germline ends. This CDR3 reads CASSYFLGRAPVTSTYEQYF. The CDR3 DNA sequence: TGTGCCAGCAGTTACTTCCTAGGACGGGCCCCCGTAACCTCAACCTACGAGCAGTACTTC.